A single sample gave rise to the 14 T cell receptor beta chains below, sequenced in a study of shared clonotypes between healthy human individuals (dated by TCRdb to between 2020 and 2021). For the CD8 naive samples, CD45RO-negative cells were positively selected for CCR7, yielding a CD45RA+CCR7+ population from which TemRA cells were excluded. The library was obtained by the immunoSEQ multiplex PCR assay. Here the immuneACCESS table is served through TCRdb, limited to in-frame sequences with V and J called. Missing clones are a known gap in these copies; in checked studies unresolved V genes cover under half, and the rest lacks a known reason. For this sample there are roughly 2.1 million clones; more than 85% appear just once. The top ten constitute more than 1.5% of the sample. Sequences were obtained from naive CD8+ T cells from PBMCs. The sample's cell subset or site label, in plain terms: CD45RA+CCR7+. The receptors were gathered from a man aged 18 to 35 in good health. Some clones in this sample may be carry-over from other donors' samples.

V is TRBV29-1 and J is TRBJ2-1, with 16 bases matching TRBD2. There are 19 residues in the CDR3. The germline CDR1 and CDR2 sequences are SQVTM and ANQGSEA. V shed 6 bases, J shed 0 bases, and the junction held 11 bases outside the gene matches. The CDR3 here is CSVGPGLAGGTYSYNEQFF. The DNA for the CDR3 is TGCAGCGTGGGACCGGGACTAGCGGGAGGGACCTACTCCTACAATGAGCAGTTCTTC.

This sequence joins TRBV19 and TRBJ1-5; possibly TRBD1 for D (5 bases). The length of the CDR3 is 15 residues. V was shortened by 8 bases and J by 10 bases, with 24 bases between the two germline ends. CDR1 and CDR2 from the germline V gene are LNHDA and SQIVND (reference sequence). The DNA of the CDR3 is TGTGCCAGTTCTGGGATACTCGGGACGGCGGTTCCCCAGCATTTT. Translation: CASSGILGTAVPQHF.

V and J are TRBV28 and TRBJ2-7; 7 bases map to TRBD1. V lost 6 bases and J lost 6; bases outside the gene matches: 11. The V gene's germline CDR1 is MDHEN and CDR2 SYDVKM. The CDR3 contains 14 residues. CDR3 DNA sequence: TGTGCCAGCAGCCCCGGGACAGCTTATCTCGAGCAGTACTTC. Its translation: CASSPGTAYLEQYF. The whole variable domain, remainder taken from reference TRBV28 and TRBJ2-7, is DVKVTQSSRYLVKRTGEKVFLECVQDMDHENMFWYRQDPGLGLRLIYFSYDVKMKEKGDIPEGYSVSREKKERFSLILESASTNQTSMYLCASSPGTAYLEQYFGPGTRLTVT.

Remarks on this clone: Other nucleotide sequences in the sample specify the same CDR3. The V and J genes are TRBV19 and TRBJ2-7; 8 nucleotides agree with TRBD1. The germline V gene has CDR1 LNHDA and CDR2 SQIVND (reference sequence). This CDR3 is built from 14 residues. V shed 5 bases, J shed 1 base, and the junction held 4 bases outside the gene matches. CDR3 residues: CASSVTGGSYEQYF. Written as DNA, the CDR3 is TGTGCCAGTAGTGTCACAGGGGGATCCTACGAGCAGTACTTC.

The rearrangement uses TRBV29-1 and TRBJ2-2, with D perhaps matching TRBD2 (6 bases). The CDR3 totals 13 residues. The germline gives CDR1 SQVTM, CDR2 ANQGSEA. V was trimmed by 7 bases and J by 5 bases, leaving 14 bases between them. CDR3 DNA: TGCAGCGCTGAGGGACTCGCGACCGGGGAGCTGTTTTTT. It yields the protein CSAEGLATGELFF.

The chain uses TRBV28 and TRBJ1-1, with 7 positions matching TRBD1. Germline trimming cut 5 bases from V and 1 base from J; bases unmatched to any gene: 13. Germline V CDR1 and CDR2: MDHEN, SYDVKM. CDR3 length: 17 residues. CDR3 amino acids: CASSHPRGAAGNTEAFF. DNA of the CDR3: TGTGCCAGCAGTCATCCCAGGGGGGCCGCGGGGAACACTGAAGCTTTCTTT.

The chain joins TRBV29-1 to TRBJ2-3, with a weak D call TRBD2 (6 bases). The germline V and J ends were trimmed by 5 bases and 5 bases, with 20 bases remaining between them. The CDR3 extends over 15 amino acids. The germline V gene has CDR1 SQVTM and CDR2 ANQGSEA. CDR3 nucleotides: TGCAGCGTTCCTGGATTGGAGGGGCATGGAGATACGCAGTATTTT. Protein sequence: CSVPGLEGHGDTQYF.

The V and J genes are TRBV28 and TRBJ1-2; D ambiguous. The CDR3 runs to 11 residues. Germline V CDR1 and CDR2: MDHEN, SYDVKM. The ends were cut back, 7 bases at V and 5 bases at J, with 8 bases in the middle. CDR3 residues: CASKAEYGYTF. CDR3 in DNA: TGTGCCAGCAAGGCTGAATATGGCTACACCTTC.

The sample holds a few counts of this clone. This specimen includes other DNA sequences encoding the same CDR3. The CDR3 is CASSPNEKLFF. As DNA, the CDR3 is TGTGCCAGCAGTCCCAATGAAAAACTGTTTTTT. This sequence joins TRBV7-9 and TRBJ1-4; D is uncertain. The V gene lost 6 bases and the J gene lost 5 bases, with 4 bases spanning the gap. Germline CDR1 reads SEHNR; CDR2 reads FQNEAQ (reference sequence). There are 11 residues in the CDR3.

This chain joins TRBV7-8 and TRBJ2-2; either TRBD1 or TRBD2 may supply D (5 bases each). This CDR3 contains 17 residues. The germline gives CDR1 SGHVS, CDR2 FQNEAQ. Deletions cut 5 bases from V and 1 base from J, with 17 bases between. The CDR3 region is CASSPVGPRGNTGELFF. The CDR3 DNA sequence: TGTGCCAGCAGCCCTGTAGGACCGAGGGGGAACACCGGGGAGCTGTTTTTT.

The DNA of the CDR3 is TGCGCCAGCCAAAGGACCGAACAGGGGGGAGCTGGCAATGAGCAGTTCTTC. Translated: CASQRTEQGGAGNEQFF. The chain has TRBV4-1 and TRBJ2-1; TRBD1 aligns across 8 bases. There are 17 residues in the CDR3. Germline CDR1 is MGHRA and CDR2 is YSYEKL. Germline trimming cut 8 bases from V and 6 bases from J; bases unmatched to any gene: 18.

V gene TRBV5-1 combines with J gene TRBJ1-4, with a weak D call TRBD1 (5 bases). The germline V and J ends were trimmed by 0 bases and 5 bases, with 11 bases remaining between them. This CDR3 comprises 15 residues. The germline gives CDR1 SGHRS, CDR2 YFSETQ. The CDR3 protein is CASSLGRAGNEKLFF. CDR3 in DNA: TGCGCCAGCAGCTTGGGCAGGGCCGGCAATGAAAAACTGTTTTTT.

This chain links TRBV10-3 with TRBJ2-2; D not resolved. Germline V gene sequence: CDR1 ENHRY, CDR2 SYGVKD. The CDR3 covers 13 residues. V shed 6 bases and J shed 8 bases, with 13 bases lying between them. The CDR3 reads CAISDLNSGELFF. The DNA for the CDR3 is TGTGCCATCAGCGACCTAAACAGTGGGGAGCTGTTTTTT.

The chain links TRBV7-9 to TRBJ1-2, with D perhaps matching TRBD1 (5 bases). Germline CDR1 is SEHNR and CDR2 is FQNEAQ (reference sequence). Trimming took off 5 bases at V and 4 bases at J, with 20 bases between the two ends. The CDR3 is 16 amino acids. The CDR3, as DNA: TGTGCCAGCAGCCTTGTTACCAATTACCAGGGCTATGGCTACACCTTC. Translation: CASSLVTNYQGYGYTF.